This TCR beta chain comes out of a study of cytomegalovirus exposure and HLA in healthy donors. The PCR employed 60 Vbeta primers together with 13 Jbeta primers. Profiled with immunoSEQ multiplex PCR; TCRdb holds only in-frame clones, not every one. The table records about 170,000 clones, roughly 80% of them present only once. The junction had 6 bases not matched to a gene; V was cut back by 3 bases and J by 4 bases. Looked up from germline, CDR1 is SGHRS and CDR2 is YFSETQ. The length of the CDR3 is 17 residues. The study's findings and limits: DRB1 had the most TCR associations and HLA-C the fewest, a later analysis found, with rates varying by HLA locus. A reported reduction in N-insertions relative to the 666-donor mean was seen in an Asian-associated ancestry cluster in a later analysis. It emerged from a later analysis that several of the most significant clusters appeared to be linked to common viral pathogens.

This cohort consisted of healthy bone marrow donors. For this clone: Antigen specificity is unknown.

The V and J genes are TRBV5-1 and TRBJ2-2; 13 bases fit TRBD2. The clonotype comes from a male donor in good health and CMV-seronegative. Sequencing was done on a sample of PBMCs. Written as DNA, the CDR3 is TGCGCCAGCAGCTCAGGACTAGCGGGGGCCGTCACCGGGGAGCTGTTTTTT. It is translated as CASSSGLAGAVTGELFF.